These T cell receptor beta chains were read from a single sample in a study of human T cells and chemical hapten exposure. TCRdb used MiXCR to reprocess the RACE reads, holding one entry per CDR3 protein. Among approximately 59,000 distinct CDR3 sequences listed, about 5.7% were seen once. The sequencing input was whole blood. The receptors come from a female donor in good health. Some clones in this sample may be carry-over from other donors' samples. Each CDR3 is given with its conserved first and last residue. The D gene is left open where the match is weak. Size is stated for part of the rows, as once, few or many counts, or as a class when the clone is expanded.

v_gene	j_gene	abundance	d_gene	CDR3aa	CDR3nt
TRBV29-1	TRBJ1-6	.	.	CSAGNGYNSPLHF	TGCAGCGCAGGGAACGGGTATAATTCACCCCTCCACTTT
TRBV20-1	TRBJ2-1	few	.	CSAPLTANSYNEQFF	TGCAGTGCTCCTTTGACTGCCAACTCCTACAATGAGCAGTTCTTC
TRBV12-3/TRBV12-4	TRBJ1-4	few	.	CASSLGTTNEKLFF	TGTGCCAGCAGTTTAGGAACAACTAATGAAAAACTGTTTTTT
TRBV28	TRBJ2-3	many	.	CASSPTGTPDGDTQYF	TGTGCCAGCAGTCCTACCGGGACGCCAGACGGAGATACGCAGTATTTT
TRBV5-6	TRBJ2-2	many	.	CASSKAGTQNTGELFF	TGTGCCAGCAGCAAGGCCGGGACACAGAACACCGGGGAGCTGTTTTTT
TRBV2	TRBJ1-1	few	TRBD1	CAITTGGRGTEAFF	TGTGCCATCACGACAGGGGGCCGGGGGACTGAAGCTTTCTTT
TRBV5-1	TRBJ2-6	.	.	CASSLGFASGANVLTF	TGCGCCAGCAGCTTGGGATTCGCCTCTGGGGCCAACGTCCTGACTTTC
TRBV28	TRBJ1-1	many	TRBD1	CASSTPGQIPEAFF	TGTGCCAGCTCCACCCCGGGACAGATCCCTGAAGCTTTCTTT
TRBV5-4	TRBJ2-5	.	.	CASSRRLNQETQYF	TGTGCCAGCAGCCGAAGACTTAACCAAGAGACCCAGTACTTC
TRBV20-1	TRBJ1-4	few	.	CSGPRRVEKLFF	TGCAGTGGTCCCAGGAGGGTTGAAAAACTGTTTTTT
TRBV7-8	TRBJ2-3	.	TRBD1	CAWATGSPTDTQYF	TGTGCATGGGCGACAGGGAGCCCCACAGATACGCAGTATTTT
TRBV4-2	TRBJ2-5	.	TRBD2	CASSQGELAGVETQYF	TGTGCCAGCAGCCAAGGTGAACTAGCGGGAGTGGAGACCCAGTACTTC
TRBV20-1	TRBJ2-3	many	TRBD2	CSARAGTRGSADTQYF	TGCAGTGCTAGAGCCGGGACTAGAGGGTCCGCAGATACGCAGTATTTT
TRBV10-3	TRBJ1-2	few	.	CAIRIHTSYGYTF	TGTGCCATCAGAATACACACCAGCTATGGCTACACCTTC
TRBV12-3/TRBV12-4	TRBJ1-1	few	TRBD1	CASSLQQGRTEAFF	TGTGCCAGCAGTTTACAACAGGGGAGGACTGAAGCTTTCTTT
TRBV2	TRBJ1-5	medium-sized	.	CASNTGTHQPQHF	TGTGCCAGCAATACAGGGACCCATCAGCCCCAGCATTTT
TRBV5-1	TRBJ2-1	many	.	CASSLALPGEQFF	TGCGCCAGCAGCTTGGCACTCCCCGGTGAGCAGTTCTTC
TRBV29-1	TRBJ1-1	many	.	CSVYPTGSGTEAFF	TGCAGCGTTTACCCTACAGGGAGCGGGACTGAAGCTTTCTTT
TRBV10-3	TRBJ2-7	many	.	CAISEGGTPWPYF	TGTGCCATCAGTGAAGGAGGGACCCCTTGGCCGTACTTC
TRBV2	TRBJ1-4	few	TRBD1	CASSTRGEKLFF	TGTGCCAGCAGTACCAGGGGGGAAAAACTGTTTTTT
TRBV7-6	TRBJ1-1	few	.	CARKAVLNTEAFF	TGTGCCCGAAAGGCGGTATTGAACACTGAAGCTTTCTTT
TRBV6-5	TRBJ2-2	many	.	CASSYLAGELFF	TGTGCCAGCAGTTACCTAGCCGGGGAGCTGTTTTTT
TRBV18	TRBJ1-5	.	.	CASSPVAGFCRLSNQPQHF	TGTGCCAGCTCACCAGTTGCAGGGTTTTGTCGGCTTAGCAATCAGCCCCAGCATTTT
TRBV30	TRBJ2-3	.	TRBD2	CAWSGLALEVDTQYF	TGTGCCTGGAGTGGACTAGCCCTTGAGGTAGATACGCAGTATTTT